This TCR beta chain is drawn from a study of T cell responses to AZD1222 COVID-19 vaccine. Findings and limits, study-wide: Once two AZD1222 doses were given, Spike-specific TCR breadth and depth went up. In all cases, repertoires were sampled only after the peak T cell response. There were mostly white British donors and more females than males, and clonal diversity was possibly underestimated.

A note on this clone: The antigen is not known.

The method was immunoSEQ multiplex PCR; TCRdb's version includes in-frame clones alone and lacks a portion of them. The sample gives tens of thousands of clones, 80% to 90% of which show up once; about 7.1% is in the top ten. The receptor was derived from an adult who received the AZD1222 COVID-19 vaccine. The specimen was peripheral blood, collected 28 days after the second AZD1222 dose.

CDR3 coding DNA: TGTGCCTGGAACAATGACAGGGGGCGCGATTCACCCCTCCACTTT. Protein: CAWNNDRGRDSPLHF. V gene TRBV30 combines with J gene TRBJ1-6, with 10 bases aligning to TRBD1. CDR1 is GTSNPN and CDR2 is SVGIG in the germline V gene (reference sequence). V gave up 4 bases and J gave up 8 bases; unmatched junction bases: 8. The CDR3 loop spans 15 amino acids.